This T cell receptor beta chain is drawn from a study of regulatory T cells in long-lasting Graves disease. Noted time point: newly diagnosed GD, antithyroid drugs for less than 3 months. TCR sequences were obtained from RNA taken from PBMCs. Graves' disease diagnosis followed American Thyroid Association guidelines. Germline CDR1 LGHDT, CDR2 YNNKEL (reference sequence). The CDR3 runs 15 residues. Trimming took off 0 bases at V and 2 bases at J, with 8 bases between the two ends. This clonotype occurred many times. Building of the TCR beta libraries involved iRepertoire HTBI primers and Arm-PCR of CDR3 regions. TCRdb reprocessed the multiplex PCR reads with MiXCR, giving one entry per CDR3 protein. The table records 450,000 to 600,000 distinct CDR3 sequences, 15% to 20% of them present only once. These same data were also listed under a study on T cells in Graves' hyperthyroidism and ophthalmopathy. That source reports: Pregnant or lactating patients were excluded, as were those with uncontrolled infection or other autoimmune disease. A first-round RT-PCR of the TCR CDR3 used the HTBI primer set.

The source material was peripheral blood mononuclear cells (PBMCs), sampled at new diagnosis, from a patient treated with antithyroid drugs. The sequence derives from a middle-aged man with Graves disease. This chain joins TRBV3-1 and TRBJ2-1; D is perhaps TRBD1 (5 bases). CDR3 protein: CASSQEGAAYNEQFF. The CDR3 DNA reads TGTGCCAGCAGCCAAGAAGGGGCCGCCTACAATGAGCAGTTCTTC.